This T cell receptor (beta chain) appears in the sequencing data of a study of blood T cells in healthy people across ages. Study findings and constraints: Per million T cells, TCR beta diversity dropped about linearly as age rose.

V was trimmed by 4 bases and J by 3 bases, leaving 16 bases between them. Germline lookup yields CDR1 SGHRS and CDR2 YFSETQ. There are 15 residues in the CDR3. A J-beta primer mix and a sample-barcoded 5' primer were used in a second PCR of about 6 to 12 cycles. MiXCR, run by TCRdb on the 5' RACE reads, gives a single entry per CDR3 protein. The sample has around 1,500,000 distinct CDR3 sequences; 28% are singletons. A remark on this clonotype: Its cognate antigen is unknown.

Source material: blood. This receptor was obtained from a woman aged 30 to 39 in good health. This chain links TRBV5-1 with TRBJ1-2; D is possibly TRBD1 (6 bases). The CDR3 DNA follows: TGCGCCAGCAGCGTGGACAGCCAGTACGACTATGGCTACACCTTC. Translated: CASSVDSQYDYGYTF.